The rows below give T cell receptor beta chains drawn from one sample of a study of blood T cell repertoires in COVID-19. TCRdb keeps only in-frame clones here, not all; method: immunoSEQ multiplex PCR. This sample has some 94,000 clones; about 90% occur once, and the top ten carry 0.85% to 1.2%. What was sequenced was peripheral blood. The receptors here all came from a human donor in a cohort sampled during active COVID-19. CDR3s include the opening cysteine and the closing phenylalanine or tryptophan. A D gene is named only where the DNA matches it firmly. A row's size may be missing; if present it is once, few, many or a size class.

clone size: NA
D gene: TRBD2
J gene: TRBJ2-1
V gene: TRBV30
CDR3 protein: CAWSALAGYNEQFF
CDR3 DNA: TGTGCCTGGAGTGCCCTAGCGGGGTACAATGAGCAGTTCTTC

clone size: NA
D gene: TRBD1
J gene: TRBJ1-2
V gene: TRBV28
CDR3 protein: CASSVQGNGYTF
CDR3 DNA: TGTGCCAGCAGTGTACAGGGGAATGGCTACACCTTC

clone size: NA
D gene: TRBD2
J gene: TRBJ2-7
V gene: TRBV5-1
CDR3 protein: CASSLGDGRRDEQYF
CDR3 DNA: TGCGCCAGCAGCTTGGGTGACGGGAGGCGCGACGAGCAGTACTTC

clone size: NA
D gene: TRBD1
J gene: TRBJ1-1
V gene: TRBV7-2
CDR3 protein: CASSQKTGGSTEAFF
CDR3 DNA: TGTGCCAGCAGCCAAAAAACAGGGGGCAGCACTGAAGCTTTCTTT

clone size: NA
D gene: TRBD1
J gene: TRBJ1-2
V gene: TRBV6-5
CDR3 protein: CASSYLTGEGSYTF
CDR3 DNA: TGTGCCAGCAGTTACCTTACAGGGGAAGGCAGCTACACCTTC

clone size: NA
D gene: TRBD2
J gene: TRBJ2-3
V gene: TRBV6-4
CDR3 protein: CASSIAGGADTQYF
CDR3 DNA: TGTGCCAGCAGTATAGCGGGAGGAGCAGATACGCAGTATTTT

clone size: NA
D gene: NA
J gene: TRBJ2-7
V gene: TRBV27
CDR3 protein: CASSLRRESYGQYF
CDR3 DNA: TGTGCCAGCAGTTTACGCAGGGAATCCTACGGGCAGTACTTC

clone size: NA
D gene: NA
J gene: TRBJ1-5
V gene: TRBV25-1
CDR3 protein: CASSPRTDVAGNQPQHF
CDR3 DNA: TGTGCCAGCAGTCCCCGGACGGACGTAGCGGGCAATCAGCCCCAGCATTTT

clone size: NA
D gene: NA
J gene: TRBJ1-1
V gene: TRBV3-1/TRBV3-2
CDR3 protein: CASSQRLQGITEAFF
CDR3 DNA: TGTGCCAGCAGCCAAAGGCTCCAGGGGATTACTGAAGCTTTCTTT

clone size: few
D gene: TRBD1
J gene: TRBJ2-7
V gene: TRBV4-2
CDR3 protein: CASSQGPGTGISYEQYF
CDR3 DNA: TGTGCCAGCAGCCAGGGCCCCGGGACAGGTATATCCTACGAGCAGTACTTC

clone size: NA
D gene: NA
J gene: TRBJ2-7
V gene: TRBV27
CDR3 protein: CASSSRGSSYEQYF
CDR3 DNA: TGTGCCAGCAGTTCCAGGGGATCCTCCTACGAGCAGTACTTC

clone size: few
D gene: NA
J gene: TRBJ1-4
V gene: TRBV27
CDR3 protein: CASRKGGKNEKLFF
CDR3 DNA: TGTGCCAGCAGGAAAGGAGGGAAAAATGAAAAACTGTTTTTT

clone size: few
D gene: TRBD1
J gene: TRBJ1-1
V gene: TRBV6-4
CDR3 protein: CASTLNSGGTEAFF
CDR3 DNA: TGTGCCAGCACTTTAAACTCAGGGGGCACTGAAGCTTTCTTT

clone size: NA
D gene: TRBD2
J gene: TRBJ2-7
V gene: TRBV5-6
CDR3 protein: CASSLRGGGYEQYF
CDR3 DNA: TGTGCCAGCAGCTTGCGGGGGGGAGGCTACGAGCAGTACTTC

clone size: few
D gene: TRBD2
J gene: TRBJ2-1
V gene: TRBV6-2/TRBV6-3
CDR3 protein: CASSYSGLAGIYNEQFF
CDR3 DNA: TGTGCCAGCAGTTACTCAGGACTAGCGGGAATTTACAATGAGCAGTTCTTC

clone size: few
D gene: TRBD2
J gene: TRBJ2-7
V gene: TRBV3-1/TRBV3-2
CDR3 protein: CASSLGLGYEQYF
CDR3 DNA: TGTGCCAGCAGCCTAGGACTAGGCTACGAGCAGTACTTC

clone size: NA
D gene: TRBD2
J gene: TRBJ2-2
V gene: TRBV5-6
CDR3 protein: CASSLRPGTSWNTGELFF
CDR3 DNA: TGTGCCAGCAGCTTACGGCCCGGGACTAGCTGGAACACCGGGGAGCTGTTTTTT

clone size: NA
D gene: TRBD2
J gene: TRBJ2-1
V gene: TRBV7-6
CDR3 protein: CASSLGTSGPYNEQFF
CDR3 DNA: TGTGCCAGCAGCTTAGGGACTAGCGGGCCTTACAATGAGCAGTTCTTC

clone size: once
D gene: NA
J gene: TRBJ1-5
V gene: TRBV5-5
CDR3 protein: CASSLVAQGRIVPQHF
CDR3 DNA: TGTGCCAGCAGCTTGGTAGCGCAGGGGCGGATCGTGCCCCAGCATTTT

clone size: NA
D gene: TRBD2
J gene: TRBJ2-5
V gene: TRBV6-2/TRBV6-3
CDR3 protein: CASSYPTSGREETQYF
CDR3 DNA: TGTGCCAGCAGTTACCCGACTAGCGGGAGAGAAGAGACCCAGTACTTC

clone size: NA
D gene: TRBD2
J gene: TRBJ2-2
V gene: TRBV7-6
CDR3 protein: CASTLTSPLGTGELFF
CDR3 DNA: TGTGCCAGCACCCTGACTAGCCCCCTAGGGACCGGGGAGCTGTTTTTT

clone size: NA
D gene: NA
J gene: TRBJ2-7
V gene: TRBV7-9
CDR3 protein: CASSTGTGPYEQYF
CDR3 DNA: TGTGCCAGCAGCACCGGGACTGGGCCCTACGAGCAGTACTTC

clone size: NA
D gene: TRBD1
J gene: TRBJ1-1
V gene: TRBV27
CDR3 protein: CASRWTGGTEAFF
CDR3 DNA: TGTGCCAGCAGGTGGACAGGCGGCACTGAAGCTTTCTTT

clone size: NA
D gene: NA
J gene: TRBJ2-7
V gene: TRBV6-5
CDR3 protein: CASSGTPNNYEQYF
CDR3 DNA: TGTGCCAGCAGCGGGACTCCGAACAACTACGAGCAGTACTTC

clone size: NA
D gene: TRBD1
J gene: TRBJ2-3
V gene: TRBV18
CDR3 protein: CASSSLPGGQSITDTQYF
CDR3 DNA: TGTGCCAGCTCATCCCTCCCAGGGGGCCAGTCCATCACAGATACGCAGTATTTT

clone size: few
D gene: TRBD1
J gene: TRBJ2-1
V gene: TRBV5-1
CDR3 protein: CASSLGQGPYNEQFF
CDR3 DNA: TGCGCCAGCAGCTTGGGACAGGGACCCTACAATGAGCAGTTCTTC

clone size: NA
D gene: TRBD2
J gene: TRBJ2-3
V gene: TRBV2
CDR3 protein: CASSEERGGPDTQYF
CDR3 DNA: TGTGCCAGCAGTGAAGAGCGGGGGGGCCCAGATACGCAGTATTTT

clone size: NA
D gene: NA
J gene: TRBJ2-3
V gene: TRBV7-6
CDR3 protein: CASSLGGYSTDTQYF
CDR3 DNA: TGTGCCAGCAGCTTAGGCGGGTATAGCACAGATACGCAGTATTTT

clone size: NA
D gene: NA
J gene: TRBJ1-2
V gene: TRBV4-1
CDR3 protein: CASSQDQGTNYGYTF
CDR3 DNA: TGCGCCAGCAGCCAAGACCAGGGGACTAACTATGGCTACACCTTC

clone size: once
D gene: NA
J gene: TRBJ2-2
V gene: TRBV6-2/TRBV6-3
CDR3 protein: CASSYPLPTSPTGELFF
CDR3 DNA: TGTGCCAGCAGTTACCCTCTCCCGACTTCCCCCACCGGGGAGCTGTTTTTT

clone size: NA
D gene: NA
J gene: TRBJ2-1
V gene: TRBV7-2
CDR3 protein: CASSPSRNEQFF
CDR3 DNA: TGTGCCAGCAGCCCCTCTCGCAATGAGCAGTTCTTC

clone size: NA
D gene: TRBD2
J gene: TRBJ2-5
V gene: TRBV11-2
CDR3 protein: CASSVTSVGSQYF
CDR3 DNA: TGTGCCAGCAGCGTTACTAGCGTGGGGTCCCAGTACTTC

clone size: NA
D gene: TRBD2
J gene: TRBJ2-5
V gene: TRBV4-2
CDR3 protein: CASSQDTTAGGRGETQYF
CDR3 DNA: TGTGCCAGCAGCCAAGATACGACCGCGGGAGGGAGGGGGGAGACCCAGTACTTC

clone size: few
D gene: TRBD2
J gene: TRBJ2-3
V gene: TRBV5-1
CDR3 protein: CASSLGEGPDTQYF
CDR3 DNA: TGCGCCAGCAGCTTGGGGGAGGGGCCAGATACGCAGTATTTT

clone size: NA
D gene: TRBD2
J gene: TRBJ2-2
V gene: TRBV29-1
CDR3 protein: CSLRTSGTGELFF
CDR3 DNA: TGCAGCTTACGGACTAGCGGGACCGGGGAGCTGTTTTTT

clone size: NA
D gene: NA
J gene: TRBJ2-5
V gene: TRBV3-1/TRBV3-2
CDR3 protein: CASSQNLGPQETQYF
CDR3 DNA: TGTGCCAGCAGCCAGAACCTAGGTCCCCAAGAGACCCAGTACTTC

clone size: NA
D gene: NA
J gene: TRBJ1-1
V gene: TRBV12-3/TRBV12-4
CDR3 protein: CASSFGQAEAFF
CDR3 DNA: TGTGCCAGCAGTTTTGGGCAGGCGGAAGCTTTCTTT

clone size: NA
D gene: TRBD1
J gene: TRBJ1-4
V gene: TRBV30
CDR3 protein: CAWNEDRRNEKLFF
CDR3 DNA: TGTGCCTGGAACGAGGACAGGCGTAATGAAAAACTGTTTTTT

clone size: NA
D gene: NA
J gene: TRBJ1-2
V gene: TRBV6-5
CDR3 protein: CASSPGDIYGYTF
CDR3 DNA: TGTGCCAGCAGCCCAGGGGACATCTATGGCTACACCTTC

clone size: NA
D gene: TRBD1
J gene: TRBJ2-5
V gene: TRBV5-3
CDR3 protein: CARSLAQDRGETQYF
CDR3 DNA: TGTGCCAGAAGCTTGGCGCAGGACAGGGGAGAGACCCAGTACTTC

clone size: NA
D gene: NA
J gene: TRBJ2-1
V gene: TRBV23-1
CDR3 protein: CASSPRVDEQFF
CDR3 DNA: TGCGCCAGCAGTCCCAGGGTAGATGAGCAGTTCTTC

clone size: NA
D gene: NA
J gene: TRBJ2-1
V gene: TRBV27
CDR3 protein: CASQIIHGNSLNNEQFF
CDR3 DNA: TGTGCCAGCCAAATAATACACGGGAATAGCTTAAACAATGAGCAGTTCTTC

clone size: NA
D gene: TRBD1
J gene: TRBJ1-2
V gene: TRBV6-5
CDR3 protein: CASRGQGGYGYTF
CDR3 DNA: TGTGCCAGCAGGGGACAGGGAGGGTATGGCTACACCTTC

clone size: few
D gene: TRBD1
J gene: TRBJ1-5
V gene: TRBV7-2
CDR3 protein: CASSPQTGDQPQHF
CDR3 DNA: TGTGCCAGCAGCCCTCAGACAGGGGATCAGCCCCAGCATTTT

clone size: NA
D gene: TRBD1
J gene: TRBJ1-2
V gene: TRBV5-4
CDR3 protein: CASSPHPGTGDTRNYGYTF
CDR3 DNA: TGTGCCAGCAGCCCACACCCGGGGACAGGGGACACCAGAAACTATGGCTACACCTTC

clone size: NA
D gene: TRBD2
J gene: TRBJ2-3
V gene: TRBV3-1/TRBV3-2
CDR3 protein: CASSQEGAGVPPRADTQYF
CDR3 DNA: TGTGCCAGCAGCCAAGAAGGAGCGGGAGTTCCCCCAAGGGCAGATACGCAGTATTTT

clone size: NA
D gene: NA
J gene: TRBJ2-7
V gene: TRBV29-1
CDR3 protein: CSVGPTDEQYF
CDR3 DNA: TGCAGCGTTGGACCGACAGACGAGCAGTACTTC

clone size: NA
D gene: NA
J gene: TRBJ2-3
V gene: TRBV4-1
CDR3 protein: CASSPLISGAPRF
CDR3 DNA: TGCGCCAGCAGCCCCCTGATTTCGGGAGCTCCCCGTTTT